This T cell receptor beta chain was found in a study of blood T cell repertoires in COVID-19. The wider study: From the United States, Italy and Spain came samples of acute and convalescent COVID-19. Sources were T cells, B-cell-depleted T cells, or PBMCs; the material itself was cDNA or gDNA.

Looked up from germline, CDR1 is SGHVS and CDR2 is FQNEAQ. This CDR3 comprises 15 residues. V shed 1 base and J shed 1 base, with 9 bases lying between them. Authors' analysis steps: Nucleated cell number was recorded as an estimate derived from reference gene primer amplification. Some clones are missing from TCRdb's copy, which holds only in-frame ones; the method was immunoSEQ multiplex PCR. The V and J calls and clone size come from that table; D and trimming were worked out from the DNA. Counted here are a few hundred thousand clones, 86% occurring once; the ten biggest clones make up under 2%. Sequencing was done on a sample of peripheral blood. This TCR was recovered from a man younger than 40 with active or convalescent COVID-19. The V gene is TRBV7-8, the J gene TRBJ2-3; perhaps TRBD1 as D (5 bases). CDR3 in amino acids: CASSLGARGTDTQYF. CDR3 DNA sequence: TGTGCCAGCAGCTTAGGGGCCAGGGGCACAGATACGCAGTATTTT.